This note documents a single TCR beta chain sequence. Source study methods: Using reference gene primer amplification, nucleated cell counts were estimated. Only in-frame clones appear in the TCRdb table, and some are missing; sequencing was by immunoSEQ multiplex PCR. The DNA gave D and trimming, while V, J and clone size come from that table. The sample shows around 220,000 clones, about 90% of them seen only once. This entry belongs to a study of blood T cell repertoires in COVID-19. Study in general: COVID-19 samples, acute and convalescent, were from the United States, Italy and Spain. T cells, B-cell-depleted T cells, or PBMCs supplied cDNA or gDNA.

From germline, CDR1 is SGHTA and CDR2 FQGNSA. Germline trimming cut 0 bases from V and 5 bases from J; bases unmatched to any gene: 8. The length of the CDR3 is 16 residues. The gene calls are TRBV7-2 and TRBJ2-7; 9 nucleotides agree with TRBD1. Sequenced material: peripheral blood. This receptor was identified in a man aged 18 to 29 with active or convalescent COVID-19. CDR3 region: CASSLAFTGGLNEQYF. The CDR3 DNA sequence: TGTGCCAGCAGCTTAGCGTTTACAGGGGGCCTAAACGAGCAGTACTTC. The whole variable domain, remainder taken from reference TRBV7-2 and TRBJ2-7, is GAGVSQSPSNKVTEKGKDVELRCDPISGHTALYWYRQSLGQGLEFLIYFQGNSAPDKSGLPSDRFSAERTGGSVSTLTIQRTQQEDSAVYLCASSLAFTGGLNEQYFGPGTRLTVT.